This TCR beta chain is from a study of tumor and adjacent non-tumor tissue in lung cancer. Study at large: There were approximately twelve adenocarcinoma, a couple of squamous cell carcinoma and 1 small cell lung cancer cases. On average, productive TCRbeta reads reached 4 million to 5 million per sample.

TCRbeta libraries were built with three rounds of nested PCR, modified from ARM-PCR. TCRdb re-analysed the multiplex PCR reads in MiXCR, keeping a single row per CDR3 protein. The sample lists about 80,000 distinct CDR3 sequences; around 70% were seen once. Study-wide findings and caveats: Tumor repertoires had a smaller top 100 clone share than normal lung.

This sample's RNA came from whole unsorted tissue. Between August and November 2014, newly diagnosed, chemotherapy-naive lung cancer patients underwent thoracic surgery in China. V lost 7 bases, J lost 3 bases, and 13 bases lay in between. Germline CDR1 is MNHNY and CDR2 is SVGAGI (reference sequence). The CDR3 spans 14 residues. To note about this clonotype: What it binds is not known.

J is TRBJ2-1 and V is TRBV6-6; D tentatively reads TRBD1 or TRBD2 (6 bases each). The sample was lung tumor tissue. The sequence was obtained from a woman aged 40 to 50 with non-small cell lung cancer. The CDR3 here is CASMWRGSYNEQFF. As DNA, the CDR3 is TGTGCCAGCATGTGGAGGGGGAGCTACAATGAGCAGTTCTTC.